Below, 27 T cell receptor beta chains from the same sample are listed, as sequenced in a study of shared clonotypes between healthy human individuals. In the naive CD8 group, cells lacked CD45RO and were positively selected for CCR7, so terminally differentiated effector memory CD45RA+ cells were left out. Produced via immunoSEQ multiplex PCR; TCRdb's table is partial and in-frame only. The table includes some 2 million clones, around 96% detected once. The sample comprised naive CD8+ T cells sorted from blood. Every receptor here comes from a man in his late teens or twenties in good health.

The chain links TRBV7-3 to TRBJ2-7; 8 positions agree with TRBD2. The CDR3 consists of 13 residues. Germline-derived CDR1 and CDR2 are SGHTA and FQGTGA. V trimming: 0 bases; J trimming: 10 bases; junction bases outside the gene matches: 5. CDR3 nucleotides: TGTGCCAGCAGCTTAACCCACGGGGGGGAACAGTACTTC. This translates into CASSLTHGGEQYF.

The V gene is TRBV19, the J gene TRBJ1-4; D call uncertain. The CDR3 has 13 residues. V was shortened by 3 bases and J by 8 bases, with 10 bases between the two germline ends. The germline gives CDR1 LNHDA, CDR2 SQIVND (reference sequence). This CDR3 is CASSIGLGEKLFF. CDR3 nucleotide sequence: TGTGCCAGTAGTATCGGTCTCGGGGAAAAACTGTTTTTT.

In its sample, this clone was seen a few times. Other DNA sequences from this sample encode an identical CDR3 as well. J is TRBJ2-7 and V is TRBV5-1, with 11 bases fitting TRBD1. Germline assignment: CDR1 SGHRS and CDR2 YFSETQ. The CDR3 has 14 amino acids. V was clipped by 4 bases and J by 3 bases; unmatched bases: 3. CDR3 sequence (DNA): TGCGCCAGCAGCCCCGGGACAGGGGGCTACGAGCAGTACTTC. Protein sequence: CASSPGTGGYEQYF.

V is TRBV10-3 and J is TRBJ1-1; the D is unclear. The germline gives CDR1 ENHRY, CDR2 SYGVKD. The CDR3 totals 13 residues. V was cut by 3 bases and J by 5 bases, with 10 bases left in between. The CDR3 nucleotides read TGTGCCATCAGTGAAGCTGGGCAAACTGAAGCTTTCTTT. Translated, it gives CAISEAGQTEAFF.

The rearrangement links TRBV7-2 to TRBJ2-1; the D gene is possibly TRBD2 (6 bases). The CDR3 runs to 15 residues. The germline CDR1 and CDR2 sequences are SGHTA and FQGNSA. Trimming removed 6 bases from V and 9 bases from J, with 21 bases in between. The chain's CDR3 is CASRPGWVGGSEQFF. CDR3 coding DNA: TGTGCCAGCAGGCCAGGGTGGGTGGGAGGTAGTGAGCAGTTCTTC. Full variable domain (outside the CDR3, taken from reference TRBV7-2 and TRBJ2-1): GAGVSQSPSNKVTEKGKDVELRCDPISGHTALYWYRQSLGQGLEFLIYFQGNSAPDKSGLPSDRFSAERTGGSVSTLTIQRTQQEDSAVYLCASRPGWVGGSEQFFGPGTRLTVL.

About this clone itself: Other DNA sequences of this sample code for an identical CDR3. The V and J genes are TRBV9 and TRBJ1-3; 8 nucleotides agree with TRBD1. J lost 4 bases, V lost 1 base, and 4 bases had no gene match. Germline V lookup: CDR1 SGDLS, CDR2 YYNGEE. The CDR3 is made up of 15 amino acids. Here the CDR3 reads CASSVQGASGNTIYF. The DNA of the CDR3 is TGTGCCAGCAGCGTACAGGGGGCTTCCGGAAACACCATATATTTT. The variable domain in full, with the rest retrieved from reference TRBV9 and TRBJ1-3, is DSGVTQTPKHLITATGQRVTLRCSPRSGDLSVYWYQQSLDQGLQFLIQYYNGEERAKGNILERFSAQQFPDLHSELNLSSLELGDSALYFCASSVQGASGNTIYFGEGSWLTVV.

The rearrangement links TRBV14 to TRBJ1-1; a possible D gene is TRBD1 (5 bases). The CDR3 covers 13 residues. Germline CDR1 is SGHDN and CDR2 is FVKESK. Trimming stripped 4 bases from V and 4 bases from J, with 10 bases between. DNA of the CDR3: TGTGCCAGCAGCCTCAGGGTGAGCACTGAAGCTTTCTTT. Its protein is CASSLRVSTEAFF.

The chain carries TRBV7-9 and TRBJ2-5; TRBD2 aligns across 12 bases. The CDR3 contains 15 residues. Germline assignment: CDR1 SEHNR and CDR2 FQNEAQ (reference sequence). V shed 2 bases and J 4 bases; nucleotides not matched to a gene: 2. CDR3: CASSLTSGGLETQYF. DNA for the CDR3: TGTGCCAGCAGCTTAACTAGCGGGGGGTTAGAGACCCAGTACTTC.

For this clone: This CDR3 is also generated by other DNA sequences in the sample. This chain joins TRBV27 and TRBJ2-7; TRBD2 is a possible D gene (5 bases). CDR3 length equals 13 residues. Trimming removed 3 bases from V and 2 bases from J, with 8 bases in between. Germline values: CDR1 MNHEY, CDR2 SMNVEV (reference sequence). In nucleotides, the CDR3 is TGTGCCAGCAGTTTGGGCGGGCCCTACGAGCAGTACTTC. Protein product: CASSLGGPYEQYF.

Note on this clone: Other DNA sequences of this sample code for an identical CDR3. This sequence joins TRBV5-1 and TRBJ2-7; D uncertain. This CDR3 is built from 13 residues. Per germline, CDR1 SGHRS and CDR2 YFSETQ. V dropped 0 bases and J dropped 4 bases, with 8 bases sitting between them. DNA for the CDR3: TGCGCCAGCAGCTTGGGGGCTTTATACGAGCAGTACTTC. It is translated as CASSLGALYEQYF.

The V and J genes are TRBV27 and TRBJ2-7, with 7 bases matching TRBD1. V trimming: 8 bases; J trimming: 5 bases; junction bases outside the gene matches: 12. Germline V gene sequence: CDR1 MNHEY, CDR2 SMNVEV (reference sequence). CDR3 length: 14 amino acids. The CDR3 bases are TGTGCCAGCGCCCCGGGACAGCCATCGGACGAGCAGTACTTC. This translates into CASAPGQPSDEQYF.

The chain couples TRBV2 to TRBJ1-1; D remains ambiguous. The CDR3 length is 13 residues. Trimming took off 10 bases at V and 1 base at J, with 13 bases between the two ends. In germline, CDR1 is SNHLY, CDR2 FYNNEI. The CDR3: CAKLRTENTEAFF. The CDR3 DNA is TGTGCCAAACTAAGGACGGAGAACACTGAAGCTTTCTTT.

The CDR3 loop reads CASSQDSSGAKTYNEQFF. The CDR3 DNA sequence: TGCGCCAGCAGCCAAGATAGTAGCGGAGCCAAGACCTACAATGAGCAGTTCTTC. The gene calls are TRBV4-1 and TRBJ2-1, with TRBD2 as a possible D gene (6 bases). The CDR3 sequence is 18 residues long. The germline V and J ends were trimmed by 0 bases and 2 bases, with 17 bases remaining between them. Germline V CDR1 and CDR2: MGHRA, YSYEKL.

The chain employs TRBV28 and TRBJ2-7, with D tentatively TRBD2 (7 bases). This CDR3 is built from 12 residues. CDR1 and CDR2 (germline): MDHEN, SYDVKM. The CDR3 spells CLVGGPSYEQYF. DNA of the CDR3: TGTCTTGTGGGGGGGCCTTCCTACGAGCAGTACTTC.

A note on this clone: In the same sample, other DNA sequences code for this CDR3. This chain connects TRBV4-3 to TRBJ2-7, with a weak D call TRBD2 (5 bases). CDR3 length: 13 residues. The germline V gene has CDR1 LGHNA and CDR2 YSLEER. V was pared by 0 bases and J by 4 bases, with 7 bases between. The CDR3, as DNA: TGCGCCAGCAGCCAAGAACGGGGTTACGAGCAGTACTTC. Protein sequence: CASSQERGYEQYF.

The chain recombines TRBV30 with TRBJ2-5; weak D call: TRBD1 (5 bases). In germline, CDR1 is GTSNPN, CDR2 SVGIG (reference sequence). This CDR3 is built from 11 residues. V was shortened by 8 bases and J by 5 bases, with 12 bases between the two germline ends. The CDR3 DNA reads TGTGCCCAAGGGGATGCGGAGACCCAGTACTTC. This gives the protein CAQGDAETQYF.

The chain links TRBV28 to TRBJ2-7, with 9 nucleotides matching TRBD2. The V segment lost 7 bases and the J segment 3 bases; nucleotides outside the gene matches: 7. Germline CDR1 reads MDHEN; CDR2 reads SYDVKM. This CDR3 comprises 14 residues. The CDR3, as DNA: TGTGCCAGCACTTTTAGCGGGGGCAACTACGAGCAGTACTTC. Translation gives CASTFSGGNYEQYF.

This clone was counted once. The chain has TRBV6-1 and TRBJ2-7, with a weak D call TRBD1 (5 bases). The CDR3 spans 14 residues. CDR1 and CDR2 from the germline V gene are MNHNS and SASEGT. V was clipped by 3 bases and J by 4 bases, with 13 bases between them. The CDR3 DNA sequence: TGTGCCAGCAGTGAGCGACAGACCTTTTACGAGCAGTACTTC. Encoded protein: CASSERQTFYEQYF.

V is TRBV11-2 and J is TRBJ2-7; TRBD1 is a possible D gene (5 bases). The CDR3 runs 13 residues. Between the trimmed V and J ends, which lost 5 bases and 5 bases, there was a span of 13 bases. Per germline, CDR1 SGHAT and CDR2 FQNNGV. In DNA form, the CDR3 reads TGTGCCAGCAGCCCCCTCGACAGCAACGAGCAGTACTTC. Amino acid sequence: CASSPLDSNEQYF. Based on the CDR3 plus reference TRBV11-2 and TRBJ2-7, the full variable domain is EAGVAQSPRYKIIEKRQSVAFWCNPISGHATLYWYQQILGQGPKLLIQFQNNGVVDDSQLPKDRFSAERLKGVDSTLKIQPAKLEDSAVYLCASSPLDSNEQYFGPGTRLTVT.

The chain is built from TRBV28 and TRBJ2-7, with D tentatively TRBD1 or TRBD2 (6 bases each). V was pared by 1 base and J by 3 bases, with 16 bases between. Germline V CDR1 and CDR2: MDHEN, SYDVKM. CDR3 length: 16 amino acids. The CDR3 nucleotides are TGTGCCAGCAGTTTATTCGGGGGCGAGTTAATCTACGAGCAGTACTTC. Protein product: CASSLFGGELIYEQYF.

This rearrangement joins TRBV10-3 to TRBJ2-1; weak D call: TRBD2 (6 bases). V was cut by 5 bases and J by 10 bases, with 9 bases left in between. Germline CDR1 and CDR2: ENHRY and SYGVKD. This CDR3 is 11 amino acids long. The CDR3 reads CAISLGGEQFF. The DNA for the CDR3 is TGTGCCATCAGTCTAGGAGGGGAGCAGTTCTTC.

In the case of this clone: The sample has other DNA sequences that encode this CDR3 too. This sequence joins TRBV6-1 and TRBJ2-7, with 8 bases that match TRBD1. Germline lookup yields CDR1 MNHNS and CDR2 SASEGT. V lost 8 bases, J lost 3 bases, and 0 bases stayed unmatched. The CDR3 totals 11 residues. The DNA for the CDR3 is TGTGCCAGCGGACAGGGCTACGAGCAGTACTTC. Its translation: CASGQGYEQYF.

The rearrangement uses TRBV9 and TRBJ2-1; TRBD2 matches at 7 bases. Germline trimming cut 1 base from V and 1 base from J; bases unmatched to any gene: 11. The CDR3 is 18 amino acids. Germline CDR1 and CDR2: SGDLS and YYNGEE. CDR3 amino acids: CASSVNRAGDISYNEQFF. In DNA, the CDR3 is TGTGCCAGCAGCGTAAATCGGGCGGGGGATATTTCCTACAATGAGCAGTTCTTC.

The V call is TRBV7-9, the J call TRBJ2-3; possibly TRBD2 for D (6 bases). V was shortened by 6 bases and J by 4 bases, with 20 bases between the two germline ends. This CDR3 region has 16 residues. The germline V gene has CDR1 SEHNR and CDR2 FQNEAQ (reference sequence). For the CDR3, the DNA is TGTGCCAGCAGATCGGGCGTCGGGAGTATATCAGATACGCAGTATTTT. Its translation is CASRSGVGSISDTQYF.

The chain uses TRBV2 and TRBJ2-2; D is unclear. Trimming left V 0 bases short and J 6 bases short, with 8 bases between. CDR1 is SNHLY, CDR2 FYNNEI, per germline. CDR3 length: 14 residues. The CDR3 loop reads CASSEAPEAGELFF. The CDR3 DNA reads as TGTGCCAGCAGTGAAGCGCCCGAGGCCGGGGAGCTGTTTTTT.

V usage is TRBV6-5 and J usage is TRBJ2-2; no clear D gene. This CDR3 comprises 14 residues. V dropped 6 bases and J dropped 6 bases, with 14 bases sitting between them. Germline V gene data show CDR1 as MNHEY and CDR2 as SVGAGI. The CDR3 sequence: CASSAATAAGELFF. The DNA for the CDR3 is TGTGCCAGCAGCGCAGCGACCGCCGCCGGGGAGCTGTTTTTT.

V gene TRBV15 combines with J gene TRBJ2-7, with TRBD1 identical over 10 bases. CDR1 is LNHNV, CDR2 YYDKDF, per germline (reference sequence). The V segment lost 2 bases and the J segment 5 bases; nucleotides outside the gene matches: 6. CDR3 size: 15 residues. In nucleotides, the CDR3 is TGTGCCACCAGCAGATTAACCGGGACAGGGGACGAGCAGTACTTC. Translating it yields CATSRLTGTGDEQYF. Variable domain in full (rest from reference TRBV15 and TRBJ2-7): DAMVIQNPRYQVTQFGKPVTLSCSQTLNHNVMYWYQQKSSQAPKLLFHYYDKDFNNEADTPDNFQSRRPNTSFCFLDIRSPGLGDTAMYLCATSRLTGTGDEQYFGPGTRLTVT.